The 32 T cell receptor beta chains presented below share a single source sample, sequenced in a study of blood T cell repertoires in COVID-19 (dated by TCRdb to 2018 to 2020). Receptors were amplified or captured by the immunoSEQ multiplex PCR assay. Drawn from immuneACCESS, this table holds only the in-frame rearrangements with V and J called that TCRdb kept. Clones are partly lost; checked studies trace under half to an unresolved V gene and leave the rest unexplained. This sample holds roughly 200,000 clones; about 83% were observed only once. Approximately 0.88% of the sample goes to the ten largest clones. The specimen was peripheral blood. Source of these receptors: a woman aged 18-29 years who had recovered from COVID-19.

The chain recombines TRBV14 with TRBJ2-7, with TRBD2 identical over 7 bases. The J segment lost 5 bases and the V segment lost 2 bases, leaving 6 bases of the junction unmatched. CDR3 size: 14 residues. Germline values: CDR1 SGHDN, CDR2 FVKESK. The CDR3, as DNA: TGTGCCAGCAGCCAAAACCGGCGGGGGAACGAGCAGTACTTC. Amino acid sequence: CASSQNRRGNEQYF.

V usage is TRBV10-3 and J usage is TRBJ1-5; the D is unclear. CDR1 and CDR2 (germline): ENHRY, SYGVKD. V was trimmed by 8 bases and J by 0 bases, leaving 11 bases between them. The CDR3 sequence is 14 residues long. The CDR3 DNA sequence: TGTGCCATCGCAGGCTTTAATAGCAATCAGCCCCAGCATTTT. It translates to CAIAGFNSNQPQHF.

The table lists this clone with a count of one. The V and J genes are TRBV29-1 and TRBJ2-5, with D unresolved. Germline loops: CDR1 SQVTM, CDR2 ANQGSEA. V lost 2 bases to trimming and J lost 2 bases, with 9 bases between them. There are 13 residues in the CDR3. CDR3 region: CSVETTKQETQYF. CDR3 bases: TGCAGCGTTGAAACGACAAAGCAAGAGACCCAGTACTTC.

V gene TRBV23-1 combines with J gene TRBJ1-1, with 7 bases matching TRBD1. Being an ORF, TRBV23-1 has a function that is uncertain. Trimming took 4 bases from V and 7 from J; bases not matched to a gene: 9. The CDR3 runs 14 residues. The DNA for the CDR3 is TGCGCCAGCAGTCCAATAGACAGGGCGTTTGAAGCTTTCTTT. Translation: CASSPIDRAFEAFF.

The chain is built from TRBV27 and TRBJ2-1, with 8 bases matching TRBD1. V trimming: 4 bases; J trimming: 8 bases; junction bases outside the gene matches: 7. The CDR3 extends over 14 amino acids. Germline CDR1 and CDR2: MNHEY and SMNVEV (reference sequence). CDR3 DNA sequence: TGTGCCAGCAGTTCTACCCAGGGGGCGGATGAGCAGTTCTTC. Translation gives CASSSTQGADEQFF.

V gene TRBV15 combines with J gene TRBJ2-1; TRBD2 might be the D (5 bases). Germline values: CDR1 LNHNV, CDR2 YYDKDF (reference sequence). The CDR3 totals 14 residues. V lost 0 bases to trimming and J lost 9 bases, with 12 bases between them. CDR3 residues: CATSRDQSGTEQFF. In DNA form, the CDR3 reads TGTGCCACCAGCAGAGATCAGTCGGGAACTGAGCAGTTCTTC. Using reference TRBV15 and TRBJ2-1 for the parts outside the CDR3, the full variable domain is DAMVIQNPRYQVTQFGKPVTLSCSQTLNHNVMYWYQQKSSQAPKLLFHYYDKDFNNEADTPDNFQSRRPNTSFCFLDIRSPGLGDTAMYLCATSRDQSGTEQFFGPGTRLTVL.

The chain has TRBV27 and TRBJ2-5; 8 bases fit TRBD2. V shed 5 bases, J shed 2 bases, and the junction held 10 bases outside the gene matches. The germline V gene encodes CDR1 MNHEY and CDR2 SMNVEV (reference sequence). This CDR3 has 16 residues. Here the CDR3 reads CASSPGGGLGQETQYF. The DNA of the CDR3 is TGTGCCAGCAGTCCCGGGGGGGGCTTGGGGCAAGAGACCCAGTACTTC.

This clone was seen just once. This rearrangement joins TRBV6-2 or TRBV6-3 to TRBJ2-7; 11 nucleotides align to TRBD2. Germline CDR1 is MNHEY and CDR2 is SVGEGT. V trimming: 4 bases; J trimming: 0 bases; junction bases outside the gene matches: 11. The CDR3 extends over 18 amino acids. The CDR3 here is CASSFAGSGRGGSYEQYV. The DNA for the CDR3 is TGTGCCAGCAGTTTCGCTGGTAGCGGGAGGGGGGGCTCCTACGAGCAGTACGTC.

V and J are TRBV7-3 and TRBJ2-2, with 7 bases that match TRBD1. Trimming removed 6 bases from V and 8 bases from J; junction bases left unmatched: 6. The CDR3 length is 13 residues. Germline CDR1 SGHTA, CDR2 FQGTGA. In DNA, the CDR3 is TGTGCCAGCAGGTGGACAGGCTCGGGGGAGCTGTTTTTT. Its translation is CASRWTGSGELFF.

The chain combines TRBV3-1 (or the pseudogene TRBV3-2) with TRBJ2-1, with no clear D. Germline CDR1 is LGHDT and CDR2 is YNNKEL (reference sequence). This CDR3 region has 19 residues. V lost 3 bases and J lost 0, with 21 bases in between. The CDR3 DNA sequence: TGTGCCAGCAGCCATAGCTTTTCCGGCCGGCCTTACTCCTACAATGAGCAGTTCTTC. It is translated as CASSHSFSGRPYSYNEQFF.

The CDR3 protein is CASSGTGLQTQYF. The CDR3 DNA is TGTGCCAGCAGTGGGACTGGTCTTCAGACCCAGTACTTC. The chain links TRBV6-2 or TRBV6-3 to TRBJ2-5; D is possibly TRBD2 (6 bases). In germline, CDR1 is MNHEY, CDR2 SVGEGT. This CDR3 spans 13 amino acids. V was shortened by 5 bases and J by 6 bases, with 13 bases between the two germline ends.

The chain uses TRBV29-1 and TRBJ2-5, with D maybe TRBD1 (6 bases). This CDR3 has 13 residues. Germline V gene lookup returns CDR1 SQVTM and CDR2 ANQGSEA. Trimming shortened V by 5 bases and J by 1 base, and 11 bases separated the two germline ends. CDR3 bases: TGCAGCGTTTACAGGGTCATCCAAGAGACCCAGTACTTC. As protein: CSVYRVIQETQYF.

The J gene is TRBJ2-3, the V gene TRBV5-4; D possibly corresponds to TRBD2 (6 bases). The ends were cut back, 3 bases at V and 2 bases at J, with 13 bases in the middle. Germline assignment: CDR1 SGHNT and CDR2 YYREEE (reference sequence). The CDR3 contains 15 residues. DNA of the CDR3: TGTGCCAGCAGCTACCGGGACTCTATCACAGATACGCAGTATTTT. Translated, it gives CASSYRDSITDTQYF. The full variable domain, rest sourced from reference TRBV5-4 and TRBJ2-3, is ETGVTQSPTHLIKTRGQQVTLRCSSQSGHNTVSWYQQALGQGPQFIFQYYREEENGRGNFPPRFSGLQFPNYSSELNVNALELDDSALYLCASSYRDSITDTQYFGPGTRLTVL.

The gene calls are TRBV5-1 and TRBJ2-1; 12 nucleotides line up with TRBD2. The CDR3 is 17 residues long. The junction had 6 bases not matched to a gene; V was cut back by 1 base and J by 4 bases. Germline-derived CDR1 and CDR2 are SGHRS and YFSETQ. The CDR3, as DNA: TGCGCCAGCAGCTTGCATAGACTAGCGGGAGAATACAATGAGCAGTTCTTC. This encodes CASSLHRLAGEYNEQFF.

This clone was counted many times. The chain couples TRBV7-9 to TRBJ2-1; D is perhaps TRBD2 (6 bases). Germline CDR1 SEHNR, CDR2 FQNEAQ (reference sequence). V lost 2 bases to trimming and J lost 7 bases, with 9 bases between them. The length of the CDR3 is 13 residues. The CDR3: CASSLTSYNEQFF. The CDR3 coding sequence is TGTGCCAGCAGCTTAACTAGCTATAATGAGCAGTTCTTC. The complete variable domain, with remaining parts taken from reference TRBV7-9 and TRBJ2-1, reads DTGVSQNPRHKITKRGQNVTFRCDPISEHNRLYWYRQTLGQGPEFLTYFQNEAQLEKSRLLSDRFSAERPKGSFSTLEIQRTEQGDSAMYLCASSLTSYNEQFFGPGTRLTVL.

V usage is TRBV6-6 and J usage is TRBJ1-2; D is unresolved. This CDR3 has 12 residues. Germline loops: CDR1 MNHNY, CDR2 SVGAGI (reference sequence). V dropped 4 bases and J dropped 7 bases, with 10 bases sitting between them. This chain's CDR3 is CASSSATGGYTF. CDR3 DNA sequence: TGTGCCAGCAGTTCGGCCACGGGTGGCTACACCTTC.

The rearrangement joins TRBV5-1 to TRBJ1-6; TRBD1 might be the D (5 bases). From germline, CDR1 is SGHRS and CDR2 YFSETQ. The CDR3 has 14 amino acids. Trimming pared 5 bases from V and 7 bases from J, leaving 13 bases between. CDR3 sequence (DNA): TGCGCCAGCAGACCGGACATACTAAATTCACCCCTCCACTTT. It translates to CASRPDILNSPLHF.

The chain recombines TRBV7-8 with TRBJ1-1; no reliable D call. The V end lost 5 bases, the J end lost 2 bases, and 12 bases lay between the germline ends. The CDR3 has 14 amino acids. CDR1 is SGHVS, CDR2 FQNEAQ, per germline. CDR3 bases: TGTGCCAGCAGCCAAAGGAGGGTAAACACTGAAGCTTTCTTT. It codes for CASSQRRVNTEAFF.

The rearrangement joins TRBV5-1 to TRBJ2-5, with D possibly matching TRBD1 (5 bases). CDR1 is SGHRS and CDR2 is YFSETQ in the germline V gene. The CDR3 runs to 15 residues. V was cut by 4 bases and J by 5 bases, with 18 bases left in between. For the CDR3, the DNA is TGCGCCAGCAGCCGAATAGGGGCAGGTGAGGAGACCCAGTACTTC. It specifies CASSRIGAGEETQYF.

This chain uses TRBV5-1 with TRBJ1-1, with 7 bases lining up with TRBD1. The CDR3 covers 14 residues. Looked up from germline, CDR1 is SGHRS and CDR2 is YFSETQ. The V segment lost 4 bases and the J segment 1 base; nucleotides outside the gene matches: 4. The CDR3 here is CASSAGTANTEAFF. The CDR3 DNA follows: TGCGCCAGCAGCGCCGGGACAGCGAACACTGAAGCTTTCTTT.

This sequence joins TRBV7-8 and TRBJ2-3; 7 bases align to TRBD2. The CDR3 contains 15 residues. The junction had 4 bases not matched to a gene; V was cut back by 4 bases and J by 0 bases. Germline lookup yields CDR1 SGHVS and CDR2 FQNEAQ. The CDR3 loop reads CASSYSGFSTDTQYF. The DNA of the CDR3 is TGTGCCAGCAGCTATAGCGGGTTTAGCACAGATACGCAGTATTTT. Full variable domain (missing parts from reference TRBV7-8 and TRBJ2-3): GAGVSQSPRYKVAKRGQDVALRCDPISGHVSLFWYQQALGQGPEFLTYFQNEAQLDKSGLPSDRFFAERPEGSVSTLKIQRTQQEDSAVYLCASSYSGFSTDTQYFGPGTRLTVL.

This clone was picked up a small number of times. The chain uses TRBV7-3 and TRBJ1-1; D not resolved. Trimming removed 2 bases at V and 3 bases at J, with 13 bases between. From germline, CDR1 is SGHTA and CDR2 FQGTGA. The CDR3 has 15 residues. The CDR3 loop is CASSLFSRQDTEAFF. DNA for the CDR3: TGTGCCAGCAGCTTATTTTCCAGGCAGGACACTGAAGCTTTCTTT.

This clone was counted a single time. V gene TRBV5-4 combines with J gene TRBJ2-5, with D tentatively TRBD1 (5 bases). V lost 0 bases and J lost 0, with 9 bases in between. The CDR3 sequence is 15 residues long. CDR1 is SGHNT, CDR2 YYREEE, per germline (reference sequence). This CDR3 reads CASSLGTKYQETQYF. The CDR3 DNA sequence: TGTGCCAGCAGCTTGGGGACAAAATACCAAGAGACCCAGTACTTC.

V gene TRBV19 combines with J gene TRBJ2-3; 7 nucleotides line up with TRBD1. Trimming at V came to 6 bases and at J to 3 bases, leaving 3 bases not matched to a gene. Germline CDR1 is LNHDA and CDR2 is SQIVND (reference sequence). The CDR3 length is 13 residues. The CDR3 protein is CASRRDRTDTQYF. The CDR3 region has the DNA TGTGCCAGTAGAAGGGACAGAACAGATACGCAGTATTTT.

The CDR3, as DNA: TGTGCCAGCAGCTTAGATCAGGCAGCTTTCTTT. It is translated as CASSLDQAAFF. The J gene is TRBJ1-1, the V gene TRBV7-2; no clear D gene. Germline V gene sequence: CDR1 SGHTA, CDR2 FQGNSA. This CDR3 contains 11 residues. V lost 1 base, J lost 10 bases, and 7 bases lay in between.

The chain links TRBV7-7 to TRBJ2-5; D unresolved. The CDR3 length is 13 residues. CDR1 and CDR2 from the germline V gene are SSHAT and FNYEAQ (reference sequence). V was cut by 1 base and J by 5 bases, with 8 bases left in between. The CDR3 loop reads CASSLGGRETQYF. The CDR3 region has the DNA TGTGCCAGCAGCTTAGGTGGCAGGGAGACCCAGTACTTC. The complete variable domain, with remaining parts taken from reference TRBV7-7 and TRBJ2-5, reads GAGVSQSPRYKVTKRGQDVTLRCDPISSHATLYWYQQALGQGPEFLTYFNYEAQPDKSGLPSDRFSAERPEGSISTLTIQRTEQRDSAMYRCASSLGGRETQYFGPGTRLLVL.

The chain uses TRBV4-1 and TRBJ2-2; D remains unclear. The V and J ends lost 0 bases and 2 bases respectively, with 7 bases between them. Germline loops: CDR1 MGHRA, CDR2 YSYEKL. The CDR3 extends over 15 amino acids. The CDR3 reads CASSQDRHNTGELFF. DNA for the CDR3: TGCGCCAGCAGCCAAGATCGACACAACACCGGGGAGCTGTTTTTT.

The V and J genes are TRBV19 and TRBJ1-6; 7 bases map to TRBD1. The V gene end was trimmed by 5 bases and the J gene end by 7 bases; junction bases not matched to a gene: 8. The CDR3 is 15 residues long. CDR1 and CDR2 from the germline V gene are LNHDA and SQIVND (reference sequence). Here the CDR3 DNA reads TGTGCCAGTAGTTCGTTAACAGGGGTCAATTCACCCCTCCACTTT. This gives the protein CASSSLTGVNSPLHF.

The genes are TRBV5-1 and TRBJ2-1, with 13 bases lining up with TRBD2. This CDR3 comprises 17 residues. Germline CDR1 reads SGHRS; CDR2 reads YFSETQ. V was pared by 3 bases and J by 5 bases, with 8 bases of the junction left unmatched. The CDR3, as DNA: TGCGCCAGCAGCTACCTACTAGCGGGAGGGCCGAACAATGAGCAGTTCTTC. It specifies CASSYLLAGGPNNEQFF.

The J gene is TRBJ2-1, the V gene TRBV27; the D gene is possibly TRBD2 (6 bases). Germline values: CDR1 MNHEY, CDR2 SMNVEV (reference sequence). The V gene lost 4 bases and the J gene lost 4 bases, with 17 bases spanning the gap. This CDR3 is 16 amino acids long. CDR3 in DNA: TGTGCCAGCAGTTCCCAAACCGGGAGTGGGTACAATGAGCAGTTCTTC. Protein: CASSSQTGSGYNEQFF.

This clone was seen once. The chain uses TRBV20-1 and TRBJ2-3; 7 positions match TRBD1. V shed 6 bases, J shed 11 bases, and the junction held 8 bases outside the gene matches. Looked up from germline, CDR1 is DFQATT and CDR2 is SNEGSKA (reference sequence). The CDR3 is made up of 11 amino acids. The CDR3 sequence is CSAPDRARQYF. The CDR3 bases are TGCAGTGCACCAGACAGGGCCCGGCAGTATTTT.

The chain uses TRBV6-6 and TRBJ2-1, with TRBD2 as a possible D gene (6 bases). The CDR3 has 14 residues. Germline CDR1 and CDR2: MNHNY and SVGAGI (reference sequence). V lost 2 bases, J lost 5 bases, and 10 bases lay in between. This CDR3 is CASSYRGEHNEQFF. CDR3 coding DNA: TGTGCCAGCAGTTACCGCGGGGAGCACAATGAGCAGTTCTTC.